This T cell receptor beta chain was sequenced for a study of cytomegalovirus exposure and HLA in healthy donors. 13 Jbeta primers and 60 Vbeta primers were used for the PCR. Assay: immunoSEQ multiplex PCR; the TCRdb copy retains only in-frame clones and omits some. The sample carries tens of thousands of clones, approximately 67% recorded once. The clonotype was recovered from a man aged 30 to 39 in good health and CMV-seronegative. The sample comprised PBMCs.

The CDR3 DNA reads as TGTGCCAGCACCTCGGGGGGGCTTGGCTACACCTTC. Translation gives CASTSGGLGYTF. The chain joins TRBV27 to TRBJ1-2, with D possibly TRBD1 on 6 matching bases. Per the germline V gene, CDR1 is MNHEY and CDR2 is SMNVEV (reference sequence). There are 12 residues in the CDR3. Trimming cost V 7 bases and J 7 bases, with 13 bases left between them.